This TCR beta chain was captured by sequencing in a study of T cell responses to AZD1222 COVID-19 vaccine. About this clone: Its antigen is unidentified.

This table comes from immunoSEQ multiplex PCR, and its TCRdb copy is limited to in-frame clones, with some not included. This table holds fewer than 200,000 clones, 88% found once. Study findings and constraints: Baseline serostatus was positive in only a handful of AZD1222 recipients.

The input for sequencing was peripheral blood, taken 28 days after the second AZD1222 dose. The TCR sequence derives from an adult who received the AZD1222 COVID-19 vaccine.

The CDR3 sequence is CASSLIIPDTQYF. The CDR3 region has the DNA TGTGCCAGCAGTTTAATCATCCCAGATACGCAGTATTTT. V usage is TRBV12-3 or TRBV12-4 and J usage is TRBJ2-3; D is undetermined. The length of the CDR3 is 13 residues. The ends were cut back, 2 bases at V and 4 bases at J, with 7 bases in the middle.